Below, 27 T cell receptor beta chains from the same sample are listed, as sequenced in a study of T cell changes during pregnancy in multiple sclerosis. TCRdb keeps only in-frame clones here, not all; method: immunoSEQ multiplex PCR. The sample has around 60,000 clones, around 94% seen once; the top ten hold approximately 3.5%. Sample: CD8+ T cells from peripheral blood mononuclear cells, taken in the third trimester of pregnancy. The receptors here all came from a female donor with multiple sclerosis, enrolled in a pregnancy study.

The CDR3 DNA sequence: TGCGCCAGCAGCCAATCCCCACGGTACGAGCAGTACTTC. Residues: CASSQSPRYEQYF. The chain combines TRBV4-1 with TRBJ2-7; no clear D. CDR3 length: 13 residues. From germline, CDR1 is MGHRA and CDR2 YSYEKL. V was trimmed by 2 bases and J by 4 bases, leaving 9 bases between them.

V usage is TRBV5-4 and J usage is TRBJ1-1; maybe TRBD1 (6 bases). CDR3 length equals 14 residues. In germline, CDR1 is SGHNT, CDR2 YYREEE (reference sequence). Trimming stripped 4 bases from V and 2 bases from J, with 12 bases between. This CDR3 reads CASSLQGDNTEAFF. CDR3 coding DNA: TGTGCCAGCAGCCTACAGGGAGACAACACTGAAGCTTTCTTT.

CDR3 loop: CASSQEAGIEGYTF. Here the CDR3 DNA reads TGCGCCAGCAGCCAAGAGGCCGGGATTGAAGGCTACACCTTC. The rearrangement joins TRBV4-3 to TRBJ1-2; D gene uncertain. Between the trimmed V and J ends, which lost 0 bases and 8 bases, there was a span of 13 bases. The germline gives CDR1 LGHNA, CDR2 YSLEER. The CDR3 totals 14 residues.

The V gene is TRBV4-3, the J gene TRBJ1-5; 7 nucleotides agree with TRBD1. V lost 1 base, J lost 7 bases, and 7 bases stayed unmatched. From germline, CDR1 is LGHNA and CDR2 YSLEER. This CDR3 has 15 amino acids. The CDR3 sequence is CASSQVTGFNQPQHF. CDR3 nucleotide sequence: TGCGCCAGCAGCCAAGTGACAGGGTTCAACCAGCCCCAGCATTTT.

This rearrangement joins TRBV27 to TRBJ2-5; 11 bases align to TRBD2. The ends lost 1 base at V and 4 bases at J; junction bases unmatched: 14. The V gene's germline CDR1 is MNHEY and CDR2 SMNVEV (reference sequence). The CDR3 consists of 19 residues. The CDR3 DNA reads TGTGCCAGCAGTTTATACTCCGGGACTAGCGGCCTCATGGGAGAGACCCAGTACTTC. Its protein is CASSLYSGTSGLMGETQYF.

The V and J genes are TRBV7-8 and TRBJ2-5; 8 bases map to TRBD2. CDR1 SGHVS and CDR2 FQNEAQ come from the germline V gene. V trimming: 2 bases; J trimming: 2 bases; junction bases outside the gene matches: 7. The CDR3 is 16 amino acids. The CDR3 protein is CASSLWVAGIQETQYF. CDR3 DNA: TGTGCCAGCAGCTTATGGGTAGCGGGGATACAAGAGACCCAGTACTTC.

This chain links TRBV5-4 with TRBJ2-7; 7 nucleotides match TRBD1. Germline CDR1 is SGHNT and CDR2 is YYREEE (reference sequence). Trimming removed 7 bases from V and 2 bases from J; junction bases left unmatched: 9. The CDR3 length is 14 residues. CDR3 sequence reads: CASQLGTETYEQYF. CDR3 bases: TGTGCCAGCCAACTAGGGACAGAGACCTACGAGCAGTACTTC.

The chain combines TRBV27 with TRBJ2-5; the match to TRBD2 covers 7 bases. The CDR3 is 15 residues long. V trimming: 4 bases; J trimming: 7 bases; junction bases outside the gene matches: 12. CDR1 is MNHEY, CDR2 SMNVEV, per germline (reference sequence). The CDR3 DNA reads TGTGCCAGCAGTTCCCCCGTCGCGGGAGAGGTGACCCAGTACTTC. This sequence encodes CASSSPVAGEVTQYF.

The chain joins TRBV7-9 to TRBJ2-1; TRBD2 matches 12 bases. The ends lost 4 bases at V and 10 bases at J; junction bases unmatched: 8. CDR1 SEHNR and CDR2 FQNEAQ come from the germline V gene (reference sequence). CDR3 length: 15 amino acids. The CDR3 region is CASSSLAGGLEEQFF. CDR3 nucleotide sequence: TGTGCCAGCAGCTCGCTAGCGGGAGGGTTAGAAGAGCAGTTCTTC.

In its sample, this clone was seen a few times. V gene TRBV7-6 combines with J gene TRBJ2-7; unclear D gene. V was clipped by 1 base and J by 2 bases, with 18 bases between them. The V gene's germline CDR1 is SGHVS and CDR2 FNYEAQ. The CDR3 length is 17 residues. CDR3 sequence reads: CASSLEVWRQTPYEQYF. CDR3 nucleotides: TGTGCCAGCAGCTTAGAGGTGTGGCGGCAGACCCCCTACGAGCAGTACTTC.

The V call is TRBV19, the J call TRBJ1-1; D unclear. V was shortened by 6 bases and J by 4 bases, with 12 bases between the two germline ends. CDR3 length equals 13 residues. Germline-derived CDR1 and CDR2 are LNHDA and SQIVND (reference sequence). The CDR3, as DNA: TGTGCCAGTAGCCAGAAGGCGGGCACTGAAGCTTTCTTT. Translating gives CASSQKAGTEAFF.

The chain has TRBV4-1 and TRBJ1-1; possibly TRBD1 for D (5 bases). V lost 6 bases and J lost 4, with 6 bases in between. The germline V gene has CDR1 MGHRA and CDR2 YSYEKL. This CDR3 comprises 11 residues. Here the CDR3 reads CASSRGTEAFF. The CDR3 DNA sequence: TGCGCCAGCAGTAGGGGCACTGAAGCTTTCTTT.

J is TRBJ2-7 and V is TRBV5-4; D gene ambiguous. Germline CDR1 is SGHNT and CDR2 is YYREEE (reference sequence). This CDR3 region has 11 residues. V lost 0 bases and J lost 7, with 5 bases in between. The CDR3 coding sequence is TGTGCCAGCAGCTTGGCCGGGGAGCAGTACTTC. Its translation: CASSLAGEQYF.

CDR3 DNA sequence: TGTGCCAGCAGTCCTCGGACTGGGACTAGCACAGATACGCAGTATTTT. This encodes CASSPRTGTSTDTQYF. The chain links TRBV27 to TRBJ2-3; D possibly corresponds to TRBD2 (6 bases). The CDR3 runs to 16 residues. Germline CDR1 reads MNHEY; CDR2 reads SMNVEV (reference sequence). V lost 5 bases to trimming and J lost 0 bases, with 15 bases between them.

The chain has TRBV6-1 and TRBJ1-5; D uncertain. Deletions cut 1 base from V and 6 bases from J, with 7 bases between. The CDR3 length is 13 residues. Germline V gene sequence: CDR1 MNHNS, CDR2 SASEGT. CDR3 in DNA: TGTGCCAGCAGTGAAGTTGAGGGTCAGCCCCAGCATTTT. This encodes CASSEVEGQPQHF.

The V call is TRBV5-1, the J call TRBJ2-3, with D uncertain. The CDR3 runs 15 residues. The germline V gene encodes CDR1 SGHRS and CDR2 YFSETQ. V was shortened by 0 bases and J by 0 bases, with 8 bases between the two germline ends. The CDR3 coding sequence is TGCGCCAGCAGCTTGGGCGGTGCTAGCACAGATACGCAGTATTTT. Amino acid sequence: CASSLGGASTDTQYF. The whole variable domain, remainder taken from reference TRBV5-1 and TRBJ2-3, is KAGVTQTPRYLIKTRGQQVTLSCSPISGHRSVSWYQQTPGQGLQFLFEYFSETQRNKGNFPGRFSGRQFSNSRSEMNVSTLELGDSALYLCASSLGGASTDTQYFGPGTRLTVL.

Only one count was recorded for this clone. V and J are TRBV7-8 and TRBJ2-7, with TRBD1 as a possible D gene (6 bases). The CDR3 loop spans 12 amino acids. Germline V CDR1 and CDR2: SGHVS, FQNEAQ. V dropped 4 bases and J dropped 5 bases, with 9 bases sitting between them. DNA of the CDR3: TGTGCCAGCAGCTCCAACAGGGACGAGCAGTACTTC. This sequence encodes CASSSNRDEQYF.

The chain links TRBV5-1 to TRBJ2-1; TRBD2 aligns across 8 bases. Germline V gene sequence: CDR1 SGHRS, CDR2 YFSETQ. The CDR3 totals 15 residues. J lost 5 bases, V lost 0 bases, and 4 bases had no gene match. In nucleotides, the CDR3 is TGCGCCAGCAGCTTGGGGCGGGGGGACCACAATGAGCAGTTCTTC. Amino acids: CASSLGRGDHNEQFF.

This clone was recorded only once. For the CDR3, the DNA is TGTGCCAGCAGCTTGGCCGGCGGCTCCTCCTACGAGCAGTACTTC. Translation gives CASSLAGGSSYEQYF. The chain employs TRBV5-4 and TRBJ2-7, with D unclear. This CDR3 comprises 15 residues. The V and J ends lost 0 bases and 0 bases respectively, with 10 bases between them. Germline V gene data show CDR1 as SGHNT and CDR2 as YYREEE (reference sequence). Variable domain in full (rest from reference TRBV5-4 and TRBJ2-7): ETGVTQSPTHLIKTRGQQVTLRCSSQSGHNTVSWYQQALGQGPQFIFQYYREEENGRGNFPPRFSGLQFPNYSSELNVNALELDDSALYLCASSLAGGSSYEQYFGPGTRLTVT.

The CDR3 reads CASSVAGTGGYEQYF. The CDR3 DNA reads TGTGCCAGCAGCGTCGCCGGGACAGGGGGCTACGAGCAGTACTTC. V usage is TRBV9 and J usage is TRBJ2-7; TRBD1 matches 11 bases. The CDR3 length is 15 residues. Trimming cost V 2 bases and J 3 bases; bases outside gene matches: 4. Looked up from germline, CDR1 is SGDLS and CDR2 is YYNGEE.

This sequence joins TRBV7-9 and TRBJ2-5; D gene unclear. Between the trimmed V and J ends, which lost 5 bases and 0 bases, there was a span of 19 bases. Germline-derived CDR1 and CDR2 are SEHNR and FQNEAQ (reference sequence). CDR3 length: 17 amino acids. CDR3 in amino acids: CASSPTYVVWYQETQYF. The DNA for the CDR3 is TGTGCCAGCAGCCCTACGTATGTGGTATGGTACCAAGAGACCCAGTACTTC.

With respect to this clone: One end of the junction is discordant with germline, which a read error may explain. This chain uses TRBV2 with TRBJ2-7; TRBD2 aligns across 9 bases. The CDR3 is 16 residues long. Germline V gene sequence: CDR1 SNHLY, CDR2 FYNNEI. CDR3 DNA: TGTGCCAGCAGTGTCAGTTCCGGTAGCGGGAGCTACCAGCAGTACTTC. Translation: CASSVSSGSGSYQQYF.

The chain links TRBV2 to TRBJ2-2, with D hard to call. The CDR3 runs to 13 residues. CDR1 is SNHLY and CDR2 is FYNNEI in the germline V gene. Trimming took 8 bases from V and 0 from J, leaving 7 bases between them. CDR3 sequence (DNA): TGTGCCAGCGAGGAGACGAACACCGGGGAGCTGTTTTTT. Translated, it gives CASEETNTGELFF.

V gene TRBV19 combines with J gene TRBJ1-1; tentatively, D is TRBD1 (6 bases). This CDR3 is 13 amino acids long. V lost 6 bases and J 7 bases, leaving 15 bases between the germline ends. The germline gives CDR1 LNHDA, CDR2 SQIVND (reference sequence). The CDR3 reads CASSTPGGSEAFF. For the CDR3, the DNA is TGTGCCAGTAGCACACCGGGGGGCAGTGAAGCTTTCTTT.

This sequence joins TRBV28 and TRBJ2-7, with D tentatively TRBD2 (5 bases). This CDR3 is 14 amino acids long. The V end was cut by 5 bases, the J end by 3 bases, with 14 bases between. Germline CDR1 MDHEN, CDR2 SYDVKM. CDR3 in amino acids: CASSPGGEDYEQYF. The CDR3 DNA reads as TGTGCCAGCAGTCCAGGAGGAGAAGACTACGAGCAGTACTTC.

The CDR3 nucleotides read TGTGCCAGCAGTTATGAGGGAGAGGTCTACAATGAGCAGTTCTTC. The encoded protein is CASSYEGEVYNEQFF. V and J are TRBV27 and TRBJ2-1; a weak D match, TRBD2 (5 bases). The CDR3 length is 15 residues. Between the trimmed V and J ends, which lost 4 bases and 3 bases, there was a span of 13 bases. Germline CDR1 reads MNHEY; CDR2 reads SMNVEV (reference sequence).

Concerning this clone itself: Because it lacks the conserved phenylalanine or tryptophan at the end, this CDR3 is likely a read error. The limits of the CDR3 on the DNA are not certain, so only TCRdb's listed CDR3 is given. The V gene is TRBV5-6, the J gene TRBJ1-2. The germline V gene has CDR1 SGHDT and CDR2 YYEEEE. The CDR3 numbers 8 amino acids, ends counted. CDR3 sequence: CASSSRDS.